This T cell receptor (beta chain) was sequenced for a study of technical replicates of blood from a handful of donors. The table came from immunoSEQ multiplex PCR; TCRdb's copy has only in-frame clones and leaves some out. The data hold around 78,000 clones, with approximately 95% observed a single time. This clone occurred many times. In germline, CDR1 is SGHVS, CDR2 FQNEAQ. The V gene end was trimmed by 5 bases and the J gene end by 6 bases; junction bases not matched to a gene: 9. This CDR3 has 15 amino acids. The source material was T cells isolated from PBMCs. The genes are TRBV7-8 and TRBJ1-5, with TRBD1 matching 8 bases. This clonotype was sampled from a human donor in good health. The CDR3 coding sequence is TGTGCCAGCAGCCGTGACAGGGGTCCATCTCAGCCCCAGCATTTT. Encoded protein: CASSRDRGPSQPQHF.